This record looks at one TCR beta chain sequence and its context. The authors' processing: Amplification with reference gene primers provided the estimates of nucleated cell counts. TCRdb's table, derived via immunoSEQ multiplex PCR, lists solely in-frame clones and lacks some. V and J calls and clone size are as listed in that table; D and trimming were resolved from the DNA. The sample holds some 180,000 clones, roughly 85% seen once. Per the germline V gene, CDR1 is MNHEY and CDR2 is SVGAGI. The CDR3 has 14 residues. Trimming pared 6 bases from V and 6 bases from J, leaving 18 bases between. These data come from a study of blood T cell repertoires in COVID-19. The wider study: COVID-19 samples, acute and convalescent, were from the United States, Italy and Spain. The analysed material was cDNA or gDNA that came from T cells, B-cell-depleted T cells, or PBMCs.

This chain uses TRBV6-5 with TRBJ2-7; D is perhaps TRBD1 (6 bases). The sample comprised peripheral blood. This TCR was sampled from a man aged 60 to 75 with active or convalescent COVID-19. CDR3 in amino acids: CASSPTGRNREQYF. Written as DNA, the CDR3 is TGTGCCAGCAGCCCGACAGGACGGAATCGCGAGCAGTACTTC.